This T cell receptor (beta chain) was documented in a study of post-analysis software for immune sequencing data. This clonotype was seen once. Its matching antigen is unknown. The CDR3 runs 15 residues. V lost 3 bases, J lost 6 bases, and 6 bases stayed unmatched. Germline CDR1 SGHTA, CDR2 FQGNSA. cDNA libraries of TCR beta carried unique molecular identifiers. Out of about 0.9 to 11 million T cells, a few hundred thousand cDNA molecules were generated. TCRdb redid the calling of the PCR reads with MiXCR, one entry per CDR3 protein. The repertoire holds under 900,000 distinct CDR3 sequences, roughly 50% seen once, with 4.6% in the top ten. Overall study findings and caveats: Batch-mates among the samples co-clustered strongly by F measure. Significantly lower normalized Chao1 diversity was found in patients with multiple sclerosis relative to controls. In patients, TRBV5-6, TRBV5-1 and TRBV20-1 belonged to several TRBV segments found more frequently than in controls.

Material: blood. This receptor was identified in a girl aged 10-17 years with multiple sclerosis. J is TRBJ2-1 and V is TRBV7-2, with 9 positions matching TRBD1. Here the CDR3 reads CASSFRTGDTNEQFF. The CDR3 DNA follows: TGTGCCAGCAGCTTCCGGACAGGGGACACCAATGAGCAGTTCTTC. Complete variable domain (other parts from reference TRBV7-2 and TRBJ2-1): GAGVSQSPSNKVTEKGKDVELRCDPISGHTALYWYRQSLGQGLEFLIYFQGNSAPDKSGLPSDRFSAERTGGSVSTLTIQRTQQEDSAVYLCASSFRTGDTNEQFFGPGTRLTVL.